This T cell receptor beta chain was profiled in a study of T-cell reconstitution after alpha-beta-depleted transplantation in children. Whole-study findings and limits: Reports say that about two months after transplant, the alpha-beta T cells came out of several hundred graft clones that had expanded. For some patients, TCRbeta diversity was high at day 60 because of recipient T cells and thymic progenitors that survived. Newly produced T cells mostly accounted for T-cell counts and diversity one year post-transplant.

V lost 5 bases, J lost 2 bases, and 13 bases lay in between. The CDR3 has 14 amino acids. This clonotype was counted between two and nine times. Its antigen remains unknown. The library targeted TCRbeta and was prepared with unique molecular identifiers. TCRdb independently ran MiXCR on the PCR reads; one entry per CDR3 protein. This sample has under 850,000 distinct CDR3 sequences, with 10% to 15% found just once. Sequencing was performed on PBMCs, taken before TCRalphabeta/CD19-depleted stem cell transplant. This TCR was recovered from a girl aged 2 to 9 with congenital amegakaryocytic thrombocytopenia, due to receive a stem cell transplant. The chain carries TRBV12-3 or TRBV12-4 and TRBJ2-7; tentatively, D is TRBD2 (5 bases). The CDR3 bases are TGTGCCAGCAGTCAACCGCGACTAACCTACGAGCAGTACTTC. Protein: CASSQPRLTYEQYF.